The rows below give T cell receptor beta chains drawn from one sample of a study of blood T cell repertoires in COVID-19. Some clones are missing from TCRdb's copy, which holds only in-frame ones; the method was immunoSEQ multiplex PCR. The table lists about 140,000 clones, roughly 76% of them singletons. The sample consisted of peripheral blood. Receptors were obtained from a man at least 80 years old with acute or convalescent COVID-19. Each CDR3 is given without its conserved first and last residue.

v_gene	CDR3aa
TRBV6-5	ASSSPGLNTEAF
TRBV29-1	SLGRDLSEQF
TRBV9	ASSVAWGGAYGYT
TRBV7-8	ASSPTWSEQY
TRBV19	ASSMLAGGPGELF
TRBV6-1	ASSEEGDRVAGNTIY
TRBV21-1	ASSKLFSPGQVHLSSYNSPLH
TRBV28	ASSSGQGTGYT
TRBV6-5	ASSYSLAGADTQY
TRBV15	ATSRPPRDTQY
TRBV18	ASSPGGSDTQY
TRBV5-1	ASSLGTGEGSPLH
TRBV7-2	ASSRGGDYGYT
TRBV7-3	ASSLNRVGEQF
TRBV11-3	ASSLRGTSEAF
TRBV7-2	ASSYGTVNQPQH
TRBV5-1	ASSLDPLERAF
TRBV5-5	ASSSWTKDEKLF
TRBV24-1	ATTRTGSNEQY
TRBV2	ASSAPGQGVQETQY
TRBV23-1	ASSHFRTGGAGETQY
TRBV7-2	ASSLVGGADYGYT
TRBV6-6	ASSSSGTGSYNEQF
TRBV19	AISDRGDSPLH
TRBV7-2	ASSSTGGSNNQPQH
TRBV6-4	ASRFDEGNSPLH
TRBV7-8	ATGTLAGGKNIQY
TRBV4-3	ASSQDGAGNQPQH
TRBV5-6	ASTNYGYQETQY
TRBV19	ASTLTGGNEKLF
TRBV13	ASSSRTSGGASGELF
TRBV18	ASSPGLAGAKETQY
TRBV27	ASESREDNEQF
TRBV11-3	ASSLGALADIHTDTQY
TRBV5-8	ASSTQALSTDTQY
TRBV30	AWSPRWSSYEQY
TRBV12-3/TRBV12-4	ASRTGLQPQH
TRBV2	ASSGTSRETQY
TRBV28	ASRTGGTDTQY
TRBV2	ASTQAQVPSYGYT
TRBV11-2	ASSFTSQGESPLH
TRBV15	ATSVTGNYEQY
TRBV19	ASVDIEGTGELF
TRBV7-2	ASNPGTGGQPQH
TRBV7-2	ASSLGPPGQAYEQY
TRBV7-3	ASTVGGAQDTQY
TRBV3-1/TRBV3-2	ASSQVGGADIQY
TRBV6-2/TRBV6-3	ASSYPAIASYNEQF
TRBV7-3	ASSLASRGAMGEQF
TRBV2	ASRVTGLSEKLF
TRBV30	AWSPFAGVNEKLF
TRBV7-8	ASSLRGPGGGTDTQY
TRBV19	ASSIGGGKAYEQY